This TCR beta chain originates from a study of blood T cells in healthy people across ages. Study summary: Per two T cells, about one barcoded beta molecule was captured through template switching.

CDR3 length equals 14 residues. Germline lookup yields CDR1 SQVTM and CDR2 ANQGSEA. V lost 7 bases and J lost 5; bases outside the gene matches: 8. Only a few counts were recorded for this clonotype. The second PCR ran about 6 to 11 cycles with a sample-barcoded 5' primer and J-beta primers. The template-switch adaptor, which had 12 random nucleotides, put a tag on each cDNA molecule. TCRdb fed the 5' RACE reads into MiXCR, producing one record per CDR3 protein. The sample carries around 1.5 million distinct CDR3 sequences, about 43% recorded once. The chain couples TRBV29-1 to TRBJ2-3, with 11 bases fitting TRBD2. What was sequenced was blood. The TCR originated in a woman between 18 and 29 years old in good health. The CDR3 DNA is TGCAGCGGCTCACTAGCGGGAGTAGTAGATACGCAGTATTTT. Encoded protein: CSGSLAGVVDTQYF.